One sample yielded the 22 T cell receptor beta chains listed below, sequenced in a study of blood T cells in healthy people across ages. Together with a sample-barcoded 5' primer, a J-beta primer mix was included in a second PCR lasting roughly 6 to 12 cycles. TCRdb processed the 5' RACE reads anew with MiXCR; each CDR3 protein has one entry. The sample contains some 800,000 distinct CDR3 sequences, about 42% of which appear only once. The specimen was blood. The receptors were sampled from a man in his fifties or sixties in good health.

The rearrangement joins TRBV9 to TRBJ2-3, with 9 bases fitting TRBD2. Trimming took 0 bases from V and 1 from J; bases not matched to a gene: 15. Germline V lookup: CDR1 SGDLS, CDR2 YYNGEE. This CDR3 has 20 residues. The CDR3 sequence: CASSVGLTGTSIVGTDTQYF. DNA of the CDR3: TGTGCCAGCAGCGTAGGGCTGACGGGGACTAGCATTGTTGGCACAGATACGCAGTATTTT.

The rearrangement links TRBV14 to TRBJ2-2; 7 positions match TRBD1. Germline CDR1 is SGHDN and CDR2 is FVKESK. The CDR3 contains 16 residues. The ends lost 0 bases at V and 4 bases at J; junction bases unmatched: 5. CDR3 protein: CASSQELTGTTGELFF. The DNA of the CDR3 is TGTGCCAGCAGCCAAGAACTGACAGGGACCACCGGGGAGCTGTTTTTT.

To note about this clonotype: It may be a read error: a sequence one base away is much more abundant. The genes are TRBV12-3 or TRBV12-4 and TRBJ2-1; D remains unclear. The V and J ends lost 5 bases and 7 bases respectively, with 15 bases between them. This CDR3 has 14 residues. The CDR3 coding sequence is TGTGCCAGCAGTGATTCCCTAGGGCGGAATGAGCAGTTCTTC. Amino acid sequence: CASSDSLGRNEQFF.

The rearrangement joins TRBV7-8 to TRBJ2-1; D ambiguous. Trimming shortened V by 2 bases and J by 0 bases, and 11 bases separated the two germline ends. This CDR3 spans 16 amino acids. CDR1 and CDR2 from the germline V gene are SGHVS and FQNEAQ. CDR3 sequence reads: CASSLPLAFSYNEQFF. CDR3 sequence (DNA): TGTGCCAGCAGCTTACCTCTGGCGTTCTCCTACAATGAGCAGTTCTTC. Using reference TRBV7-8 and TRBJ2-1 for the parts outside the CDR3, the full variable domain is GAGVSQSPRYKVAKRGQDVALRCDPISGHVSLFWYQQALGQGPEFLTYFQNEAQLDKSGLPSDRFFAERPEGSVSTLKIQRTQQEDSAVYLCASSLPLAFSYNEQFFGPGTRLTVL.

The table lists this clonotype with a count of one. The V gene is TRBV6-1, the J gene TRBJ1-2, with D uncertain. CDR1 is MNHNS, CDR2 SASEGT, per germline. The CDR3 has 14 amino acids. V was trimmed by 8 bases and J by 0 bases, leaving 13 bases between them. The CDR3 sequence: CASQGAPSNYGYTF. CDR3 in DNA: TGTGCCAGCCAAGGAGCTCCTTCTAACTATGGCTACACCTTC.

This clonotype was detected a few times. The chain recombines TRBV28 with TRBJ2-4; 8 bases fit TRBD2. Near its end, the DNA agrees better with TRBJ2-7, so the J call may be wrong. In germline, CDR1 is MDHEN, CDR2 SYDVKM. CDR3 size: 16 residues. The CDR3 coding sequence is TGTGCCAGCAGTCTGGAGCTAGCGGGCGAAAACTACGAGCAGTACTTC. This codes for CASSLELAGENYEQYF.

The chain employs TRBV18 and TRBJ1-5; D unresolved. Trimming pared 0 bases from V and 0 bases from J, leaving 12 bases between. From germline, CDR1 is KGHSH and CDR2 LQKENI. The CDR3 covers 17 residues. DNA for the CDR3: TGTGCCAGCTCACCACCGGGTGCAGCAAATAGCAATCAGCCCCAGCATTTT. It translates to CASSPPGAANSNQPQHF.

V usage is TRBV9 and J usage is TRBJ2-7; 9 positions match TRBD1. This CDR3 spans 12 amino acids. Germline V gene data show CDR1 as SGDLS and CDR2 as YYNGEE. CDR3: CASGTGNYEQYF. In DNA, the CDR3 is TGTGCAAGTGGGACAGGGAACTACGAGCAGTACTTC.

The chain uses TRBV11-2 and TRBJ2-1; D is uncertain. Looked up from germline, CDR1 is SGHAT and CDR2 is FQNNGV. The CDR3 consists of 13 residues. V shed 5 bases and J shed 8 bases, with 13 bases lying between them. CDR3 DNA: TGTGCCAGCAGCCCAATTTATAGGCATGAGCAGTTCTTC. It translates to CASSPIYRHEQFF.

The V call is TRBV4-3, the J call TRBJ2-3, with D unclear. Germline V CDR1 and CDR2: LGHNA, YSLEER. The ends were cut back, 2 bases at V and 10 bases at J, with 13 bases in the middle. The CDR3 has 13 amino acids. The CDR3 coding sequence is TGCGCCAGCAGCCAATCAAAATCCACGGCGCAGTATTTT. Protein product: CASSQSKSTAQYF.

The genes are TRBV4-3 and TRBJ1-2; no clear D. Germline loops: CDR1 LGHNA, CDR2 YSLEER. V shed 0 bases and J shed 4 bases, with 12 bases lying between them. The CDR3 runs 15 residues. For the CDR3, the DNA is TGCGCCAGCAGCCAAGATTTTATCACGGCCTATGGCTACACCTTC. Its translation: CASSQDFITAYGYTF.

A few counts support this clonotype. The chain is built from TRBV29-1 and TRBJ1-1; 8 bases match TRBD1. Trimming removed 8 bases from V and 4 bases from J; junction bases left unmatched: 9. Germline V gene lookup returns CDR1 SQVTM and CDR2 ANQGSEA. This CDR3 has 13 residues. The CDR3 DNA is TGCAGCCTCGGACAGGGACGCGCCACTGAAGCTTTCTTT. This codes for CSLGQGRATEAFF.

The chain uses TRBV7-7 and TRBJ2-5; D is uncertain. CDR3 length: 16 amino acids. Germline values: CDR1 SSHAT, CDR2 FNYEAQ (reference sequence). The V end was cut by 5 bases, the J end by 1 base, with 17 bases between. This CDR3 is CASSLQGFGSQETQYF. In DNA, the CDR3 is TGTGCCAGCAGCCTACAAGGGTTTGGTAGCCAAGAGACCCAGTACTTC.

The table lists this clonotype with a few counts. The J gene is TRBJ2-7, the V gene TRBV5-4; TRBD2 aligns across 11 bases. This CDR3 region has 14 residues. V lost 4 bases and J lost 3; bases outside the gene matches: 3. From germline, CDR1 is SGHNT and CDR2 YYREEE (reference sequence). In DNA form, the CDR3 reads TGTGCCAGCAGCGTGACTAGCGGGGACTACGAGCAGTACTTC. Translated, it gives CASSVTSGDYEQYF.

The chain links TRBV7-2 to TRBJ2-7; no clear D. The CDR3 loop spans 13 amino acids. Germline V gene data show CDR1 as SGHTA and CDR2 as FQGNSA. Trimming shortened V by 1 base and J by 3 bases, and 7 bases separated the two germline ends. CDR3 nucleotides: TGTGCCAGCAGCTTAGGGCACGGCTACGAGCAGTACTTC. Translated, it gives CASSLGHGYEQYF.

The V and J genes are TRBV4-2 and TRBJ2-7; D gene ambiguous. V was shortened by 0 bases and J by 1 base, with 10 bases between the two germline ends. The CDR3 runs 15 residues. The V gene's germline CDR1 is LGHNA and CDR2 YNFKEQ. CDR3 region: CASSQDPAGSYEQYF. CDR3 nucleotide sequence: TGTGCCAGCAGCCAAGACCCCGCAGGTTCCTACGAGCAGTACTTC.

V gene TRBV9 combines with J gene TRBJ1-2; 9 nucleotides agree with TRBD1. The CDR3 sequence is 14 residues long. The V gene end was trimmed by 4 bases and the J gene end by 6 bases; junction bases not matched to a gene: 7. Germline loops: CDR1 SGDLS, CDR2 YYNGEE. The CDR3 nucleotides read TGTGCCAGCAGCCCATGGACAGGGGCGGATGGCTACACCTTC. Protein: CASSPWTGADGYTF.

This rearrangement joins TRBV6-5 to TRBJ1-5; no clear D. V lost 2 bases and J lost 7, with 0 bases in between. The germline CDR1 and CDR2 sequences are MNHEY and SVGAGI. This CDR3 has 10 amino acids. The CDR3 here is CASSYQPQHF. The CDR3, as DNA: TGTGCCAGCAGTTACCAGCCCCAGCATTTT.

This chain joins TRBV7-2 and TRBJ1-4; the D is unclear. This CDR3 is built from 14 residues. In germline, CDR1 is SGHTA, CDR2 FQGNSA. The germline V and J ends were trimmed by 5 bases and 4 bases, with 11 bases remaining between them. CDR3 region: CASSAQPVNEKLFF. The CDR3 DNA is TGTGCCAGCAGCGCACAGCCAGTTAATGAAAAACTGTTTTTT.

V and J are TRBV7-2 and TRBJ2-7, with 12 bases fitting TRBD2. This CDR3 is 15 amino acids long. J gave up 3 bases and V 7 bases, and 7 bases lay outside the gene matches. Germline-derived CDR1 and CDR2 are SGHTA and FQGNSA. The CDR3 is CASNWGLAGFYEQYF. In DNA, the CDR3 is TGTGCCAGCAACTGGGGACTAGCGGGCTTCTACGAGCAGTACTTC.

Regarding this clonotype: The junction departs from the called germline gene at one end, perhaps through a read error. CDR3 bases: TGCAGTACTAGAGATTCATCGGCGGGAACGCAACTCGAGGGGCAGTTCTTC. Protein product: CSTRDSSAGTQLEGQFF. The rearrangement uses TRBV20-1 and TRBJ2-1; the D gene is possibly TRBD2 (6 bases). Germline V gives CDR1 DFQATT, CDR2 SNEGSKA (reference sequence). The CDR3 loop spans 17 amino acids.

This chain connects TRBV5-1 to TRBJ1-2; 7 nucleotides align to TRBD1. Unmatched junction bases numbered 4, after V lost 2 bases and J lost 3 bases. CDR3 size: 14 residues. Germline CDR1 and CDR2: SGHRS and YFSETQ. The CDR3 nucleotides are TGCGCCAGCAGCTTCGGACAGGCTCACTATGGCTACACCTTC. Translating gives CASSFGQAHYGYTF.